This TCR beta chain was recovered during a study of blood T cells in healthy people across ages (dated by TCRdb to about 2015). Describing the broader study: In model experiments, roughly one uniquely barcoded TCR beta cDNA molecule per two T cells was captured by template switching. The donors were divided into four age groups: young (average around 16 years), middle-aged (almost 40), aged (around 59) and long-lived (about 79). To track age-related changes in TCR beta repertoire diversity, the study relied on deep sequencing normalized with unique cDNA molecular identifiers. The study analyzed two additional independent replicas of 1 million unique cDNA reads from the same blood draw for two donors, one aged 18 to 30 and one aged 80 or older. To avoid experimental bias, donors of different ages were spread randomly across the sequencing lanes.

What the study reported, not specific to this receptor: Because profiling used bulk unsorted PBMCs, naive and antigen-experienced compartments could not be compared conclusively. Compared with the aged group, more naive CD4+ T cells, fewer expanded clones and increased TCR diversity were shown by the long-lived group, suggesting age selection. Because the CMV infection status of the donors was unknown, age-related changes in expanded clonotypes may potentially have been confounded. Observed TCR beta diversity correlated strongly with the percentage of naive T cells measured by flow cytometry. As age increased, observed TCR beta diversity per million T cells dropped in a roughly linear way, and a significant reduction was already evident by age roughly 36. Estimates of total diversity from one million sequenced T cells were regarded as lower bounds and underestimates.

This clonotype was seen a few times. The antigen this receptor binds is unknown. Qualities for individual bases were not recorded, and no much larger clone is one base off. A distance of 14 bases separates the germline ends of V and J, which lose 8 bases and 12 bases respectively. The cysteine opens and the phenylalanine closes a CDR3 of 10 amino acids. CDR3 DNA only is kept here, 30 bases in frame from base 1. Taken from the germline V gene (reference sequence), the CDR1 and CDR2 loops are DFQATT and SNEGSKA. The library was produced with 5' RACE. Sequencing used an Illumina HiSeq 2500. A second PCR of about 6 to 11 cycles was performed with a sample-barcoded 5' primer and a J-beta primer mix. A template-switch 5' adaptor carrying 12 random nucleotides introduced a unique molecular identifier onto each TCR beta cDNA molecule. At least 2.5 million CDR3-containing paired-end reads were obtained from each sample. First-strand cDNA was synthesized from all RNA with the Mint cDNA synthesis kit, primed by a TRBC-specific oligonucleotide. All cDNA was treated with uracil-DNA glycosylase and then went through a first 18-cycle PCR with the universal primers M1SS and BC2_uni_R. The paper's data handling went like this. Each sample was normalized by randomly selecting 1 million high-quality reads, each carrying a distinct molecular identifier. Instead of being binned into consensus sequences, reads that shared molecular identifiers were thrown out. MiTCR, set to a Q25 quality threshold and the strictest error-elimination algorithm, was used for CDR3 identification, clonotype clustering and error correction. Lower-bound total TCR beta diversity was estimated with a nonparametric unseen species model using Euler transformation. Through fastp at Q25 and MiXCR, TCRdb rebuilt clones from the public reads, retaining in-frame beta chains. Each entry is one CDR3 protein sequence, shown with its most common DNA and genes. The V and J calls follow TCRdb's processing rather than the paper's. This sample gives about 780,000 distinct CDR3 sequences in total; about half of them show up just once. The top ten hold around 18% of the sample.

The 39 donors, aged about 6 to 100 years, were systemically healthy Caucasian individuals from Russia. Ten milliliters of peripheral blood were collected from each donor into EDTA-treated Vacutainer tubes. Ficoll-Paque density-gradient centrifugation was used to isolate PBMCs, with at least 6 million per sample. Total RNA, at least 6 micrograms per sample, was extracted from PBMCs with Trizol reagent. The percentages of naive CD45RAhigh/CD27high T cells were determined by flow cytometry on a PBMC aliquot from every donor. The sequence joins TRBV20-1 to TRBJ2-1; the D segment cannot be called with confidence. This sequence originates from an older man in good health. Sample: blood. The CDR3 protein: CSPTSDWQFF. The nucleotide sequence reads TGCAGTCCAACGTCGGATTGGCAGTTCTTC.